The rows below give T cell receptor beta chains drawn from one sample of a study of CD8+CD57+ T cells in acquired aplastic anemia. TCRdb ran MiXCR on the reads and lists one entry per CDR3 protein. The data show approximately 100,000 distinct CDR3 sequences, roughly two thirds seen once. The sequencing sample was made of sorted CD4+, CD8+, or CD8+CD57+ T cells (not recorded which) from PBMCs. The receptor set was obtained from a human donor with aplastic anemia. CDR3s include the opening cysteine and the closing phenylalanine or tryptophan. A D gene is named only where the DNA matches it firmly. Rows give clone size only sometimes, using once, few, many, or a class for an expanded clone.

>NA|TRBV20-1|TRBJ2-2|NA
TGCAGTGCTACTTCTGGGAACCAGAACACCGGGGAGCTGTTTTTT
CSATSGNQNTGELFF
>TRBD1|TRBV11-2|TRBJ2-7|NA
TGTGCCAGCAGCTTAGGGGGCAGGGGGTTTCCCTACGAGCAGTACTTC
CASSLGGRGFPYEQYF
>NA|TRBV20-1|TRBJ1-3|few
TGCAGTGCTAAGAGATCTGGAAACACCATATATTTT
CSAKRSGNTIYF
>TRBD1|TRBV20-1|TRBJ2-7|NA
TGCAGTGGGGTCACAGGGGGTCACGAGCAGTACTTC
CSGVTGGHEQYF
>NA|TRBV15|TRBJ1-1|NA
TGTGCCACCAGCAAAGAGGGTGTGGGCACTGAAGCTTTCTTT
CATSKEGVGTEAFF
>TRBD1|TRBV7-2|TRBJ2-7|NA
TGTGCCAGCAGTTTAGGGACAGGGGCATTGGAGCAGTACTTC
CASSLGTGALEQYF
>NA|TRBV20-1|TRBJ1-5|NA
TGCAGTGCTTTGTACCCTGGCAGCAATCAGCCCCAGCATTTT
CSALYPGSNQPQHF
>NA|TRBV15|TRBJ1-1|NA
TGTGCCACCCGACCAGGGGCCCAAATGAACACTGAAGCTTTCTTT
CATRPGAQMNTEAFF
>TRBD1|TRBV13|TRBJ1-1|NA
TGTGCCGGCAGATCTAGGGGGCTAGGAATGAACACTGAAGCTTTCTTT
CAGRSRGLGMNTEAFF
>TRBD2|TRBV29-1|TRBJ2-7|NA
TGCAGCGTTGTTCTGCTAGCGGGTCTCAACGAGCAGTACTTC
CSVVLLAGLNEQYF
>NA|TRBV7-3|TRBJ2-1|NA
TGTGCCAGCAGCTTCGAACTCACCAATGAGCAGTTCTTC
CASSFELTNEQFF
>TRBD1|TRBV7-9|TRBJ2-7|many
TGTGCCAGCAGCCCCAACCAGGGGGCCGGGGAGCAGTACTTC
CASSPNQGAGEQYF
>TRBD1|TRBV10-2|TRBJ2-2|NA
TGCGCCAGCAGTGAGGGGACAGGGCACACCGGGGAGCTGTTTTTT
CASSEGTGHTGELFF
>NA|TRBV7-9|TRBJ2-7|NA
TGTGCCAGCAGCTTTAGTGAGGCATACGAGCAGTACTTC
CASSFSEAYEQYF
>NA|TRBV12-3/TRBV12-4|TRBJ2-7|NA
TGTGCCAGCAGCATGGACAGCCACATTCCTTTC
CASSMDSHIPF
>NA|TRBV25-1|TRBJ1-1|NA
TGTGCCAGCAGTGAAGCTGGGGGGGCGATGAGGGCGAACACTGAAGCTTTCTTT
CASSEAGGAMRANTEAFF
>NA|TRBV20-1|TRBJ2-7|once
TGCAGTGCTAGAGGGGCGGTGGGGGAGCAGTACTTC
CSARGAVGEQYF
>TRBD1|TRBV20-1|TRBJ2-7|NA
TGCAGTGCGCTTCGACAGGGGGTCTACGAGCAGTACTTC
CSALRQGVYEQYF
>TRBD1|TRBV28|TRBJ1-6|NA
TGTGCCAGCACTTCGGGACAGGGGAGTTCACCCCTCCACTTT
CASTSGQGSSPLHF
>TRBD1|TRBV25-1|TRBJ1-3|NA
TGTGCCAGCACCTCAGGACAGGGGGCCACCATATATTTT
CASTSGQGATIYF
>NA|TRBV19|TRBJ1-4|NA
TGTGCCAGTACCCTACTCAGGGGCGAAAAACTGTTTTTT
CASTLLRGEKLFF
>NA|TRBV6-5|TRBJ2-7|NA
TGTGCCAGCAGTTACTCCGACAGGTCCTACGAGCAGTACTTC
CASSYSDRSYEQYF
>NA|TRBV9|TRBJ1-1|NA
TGTGCCAGCAGCGTAGCAGGAGGGAGGGGAAACACTGAAGCTTTCTTT
CASSVAGGRGNTEAFF
>NA|TRBV29-1|TRBJ2-5|few
TGCAGCGTTGCGGAGGGCCTTGAGACCCAGTACTTC
CSVAEGLETQYF
>NA|TRBV11-2|TRBJ2-7|NA
TGTGCCAGCAGCTTAAAAATCTGGCAGGGGGGAACCTACGAGCAGTACTTC
CASSLKIWQGGTYEQYF
>NA|TRBV20-1|TRBJ2-3|once
TGCAGTGCAGGGACTTTTAGCACAGATACGCAGTATTTT
CSAGTFSTDTQYF
>NA|TRBV19|TRBJ1-1|NA
TGTGCCAGTAGTATTGGATGGTTCAGCACTGAAGCTTTCTTT
CASSIGWFSTEAFF
>NA|TRBV10-3|TRBJ2-6|few
TGTGCCATGGCTTGGGGTGGCTCTGGGGCCAACGTCCTGACTTTC
CAMAWGGSGANVLTF
>NA|TRBV10-3|TRBJ1-6|NA
TGTGCCAGCACTGGGGACATCTTCGGAGGTAATTCACCCCTCCACTTT
CASTGDIFGGNSPLHF
>NA|TRBV24-1|TRBJ2-5|NA
TGTGCCACCAGTGACCCCGTGGGGGGTTGGGAGACCCAGTACTTC
CATSDPVGGWETQYF
>NA|TRBV5-6|TRBJ1-2|NA
TGTGCCAGCAGCCCCTGGGGCCTAGTGGGCTACACCTTC
CASSPWGLVGYTF
>NA|TRBV29-1|TRBJ2-1|NA
TGCAGCGTTGGGACGTCCCCGTCTGAGCAGTTCTTC
CSVGTSPSEQFF
>NA|TRBV29-1|TRBJ2-5|NA
TGCAGCGTACCCGGGACAGCGGGGACCCAGTACTTC
CSVPGTAGTQYF
>NA|TRBV19|TRBJ2-3|NA
TGTGCCAGTAGTATAGATGATTTGGACTACACGCAGTATTTT
CASSIDDLDYTQYF
>NA|TRBV7-9|TRBJ2-7|few
TGTGCCAGCAGCTTAGGAGGGACCTACGAGCAGTACTTC
CASSLGGTYEQYF
>TRBD1|TRBV19|TRBJ1-2|many
TGTGCCAGTAACACAGGGGGCCAGAACTATGGCTACACCTTC
CASNTGGQNYGYTF
>NA|TRBV12-3/TRBV12-4|TRBJ2-7|NA
TGTGCCAGCAGTTCCGCGAACCACGAGCAGTACTTC
CASSSANHEQYF
>NA|TRBV7-7|TRBJ1-1|few
TGTGCTAGCAGCTTAAGCCGCTACACTGAAGCTTTCTTT
CASSLSRYTEAFF
>NA|TRBV15|TRBJ2-7|NA
TGTGCCACCAGCAGAGGGACAGTCGAGCAGTACTTC
CATSRGTVEQYF
>TRBD2|TRBV12-3/TRBV12-4|TRBJ2-7|NA
TGTGCCAGCAGCCCCCGTGGGGTAGCGGGAGGTAGGGAGCAGTACTTC
CASSPRGVAGGREQYF
>NA|TRBV4-2|TRBJ1-2|once
TGTGCCAGCAGTGGGGGTTCCGATGGCTACACCTTC
CASSGGSDGYTF
>NA|TRBV6-5|TRBJ2-7|NA
TGTGCCAGCAGTTACTCCCCCCAACTAGTCGAGCAGTACTTC
CASSYSPQLVEQYF
>TRBD1|TRBV29-1|TRBJ2-7|NA
TGCAGCGTCGTACAGGGGTTGGTCGAGCAGTACTTC
CSVVQGLVEQYF
>NA|TRBV7-2|TRBJ1-5|NA
TGTGCCAGCAGCCTTGGGCCCGGGGGTACTCTGCCCCAGCATTTT
CASSLGPGGTLPQHF
>TRBD1|TRBV19|TRBJ1-5|NA
TGTGCCAGTACGGACAGGGGTCAGCCCCAGCATTTT
CASTDRGQPQHF
>TRBD2|TRBV15|TRBJ2-7|NA
TGTGCCACCAGCTCTGAGCGGGAATACGAGCAGTACTTC
CATSSEREYEQYF
>TRBD2|TRBV20-1|TRBJ2-5|NA
TGCAGTGCCCGACGGGGGGGTGGCCAGAGAGAGACCCAGTACTTC
CSARRGGGQRETQYF
>TRBD1|TRBV24-1|TRBJ2-7|NA
TGTGCCACCAGTGGGTCCGACAGGGGGTGGAACGAGCAGTACTTC
CATSGSDRGWNEQYF
>NA|TRBV19|TRBJ2-7|NA
TGTGCCAGTAGTATGAGTGGATCTACCTACGAGCAGTACTTC
CASSMSGSTYEQYF
>NA|TRBV24-1|TRBJ2-2|NA
TGTGCCACCAGTGATCCCGGGGCTAGCGCTTACACCGGGGAGCTGTTTTTT
CATSDPGASAYTGELFF
>NA|TRBV12-3/TRBV12-4|TRBJ2-7|NA
TGTGCCAGCAGCCGGACGGCCCAACGCTCCTACGAGCAGTACTTC
CASSRTAQRSYEQYF
>TRBD2|TRBV20-1|TRBJ2-1|few
TGCAGTGTTCCGCTTAGCGGGAGTTTAAATGAGCAGTTCTTC
CSVPLSGSLNEQFF
>NA|TRBV29-1|TRBJ2-7|NA
TGCAGCGTGAGAAGGTCGATGGACTACGAGCAGTACTTC
CSVRRSMDYEQYF
>TRBD1|TRBV29-1|TRBJ1-1|NA
TGCAGCGTGGACAGGGGTGGCTCTGAAGCTTTCTTT
CSVDRGGSEAFF
>NA|TRBV24-1|TRBJ2-5|NA
TGTGCCACCAGTGAGAGCCCAAAGGCGGCCCAGTACTTC
CATSESPKAAQYF
>TRBD2|TRBV10-3|TRBJ2-7|NA
TGTGCCATCAGTGACGCGGGGGGCCTCTACGAGCAGTACTTC
CAISDAGGLYEQYF
>TRBD1|TRBV4-1|TRBJ2-7|NA
TGCGCCAGCAGCCAGGGGGGACAGGGGAGCTCCTACGAGCAGTACTTC
CASSQGGQGSSYEQYF
>TRBD1|TRBV20-1|TRBJ1-6|NA
TGCAGTGCCGGGGACAGGGGTTTCTATGGGTCCTATAATTCACCCCTCCACTTT
CSAGDRGFYGSYNSPLHF
>NA|TRBV24-1|TRBJ2-7|NA
TGTGCCACCAGGCAGGGCGCCGAGCAGTACTTC
CATRQGAEQYF
>NA|TRBV7-6|TRBJ2-3|NA
TGTGCCAGCAGCTTAGCCGGGAATACGCAGTATTTT
CASSLAGNTQYF